Listed below are T cell receptor beta chains from one sample, sequenced in a study of blood T cell repertoires in COVID-19. Libraries were prepared by immunoSEQ multiplex PCR; TCRdb keeps only in-frame clonotypes and omits some of them. The table shows about 220,000 clones, with under 90% occurring only once. Sequences were obtained from PBMCs or T cells enriched from blood (not recorded which). Receptors originate from a woman aged 45-65 years who had been exposed to COVID-19. CDR3s include the opening cysteine and the closing phenylalanine or tryptophan. A D gene is named only where the DNA matches it firmly. Size values are once, few and many counts, or a class for expanded clones, and some rows have none.

j_gene | v_gene | d_gene | abundance | CDR3aa | CDR3nt
TRBJ2-1 | TRBV7-7 | NA | once | CASSLVPGDEQFF | TGTGCCAGCAGCTTAGTCCCCGGTGATGAGCAGTTCTTC
TRBJ1-2 | TRBV7-9 | NA | NA | CASSLGRGEDGYTF | TGTGCCAGCAGCTTAGGGCGGGGGGAAGATGGCTACACCTTC
TRBJ1-1 | TRBV10-1 | TRBD1 | NA | CASSESRTGILATEAFF | TGCGCCAGCAGTGAGTCGAGGACAGGGATTTTGGCCACTGAAGCTTTCTTT
TRBJ1-1 | TRBV7-9 | NA | NA | CASSLAVEEAFF | TGTGCCAGCAGCTTAGCGGTAGAAGAAGCTTTCTTT
TRBJ1-1 | TRBV11-2 | TRBD1 | NA | CASSPRTGLGMNTEAFF | TGTGCCAGCAGCCCCCGGACAGGGCTTGGGATGAACACTGAAGCTTTCTTT
TRBJ1-1 | TRBV7-2 | TRBD1 | NA | CASSLYQGDTEAFF | TGTGCCAGCAGCTTATACCAGGGGGACACTGAAGCTTTCTTT
TRBJ1-4 | TRBV19 | NA | NA | CASRDSPNEKLFF | TGTGCCAGTAGGGACAGTCCTAATGAAAAACTGTTTTTT
TRBJ2-2 | TRBV25-1 | TRBD2 | NA | CATGTSGGARNTGELFF | TGTGCCACCGGGACTAGCGGGGGGGCAAGGAACACCGGGGAGCTGTTTTTT
TRBJ1-2 | TRBV5-1 | NA | NA | CASSSQRDTPYGYTF | TGCGCCAGCAGCTCCCAACGAGACACTCCCTATGGCTACACCTTC
TRBJ2-7 | TRBV6-5 | TRBD1 | once | CASRSDRMVREQYF | TGTGCCAGCAGATCGGACAGGATGGTACGGGAGCAGTACTTC
TRBJ1-1 | TRBV7-9 | NA | NA | CASSPPRRDTEAFF | TGTGCCAGCAGCCCGCCCCGCCGGGACACTGAAGCTTTCTTT
TRBJ1-1 | TRBV12-3/TRBV12-4 | NA | NA | CASSYSVEAFF | TGTGCCAGCAGTTATTCAGTTGAAGCTTTCTTT
TRBJ2-4 | TRBV28 | TRBD2 | NA | CASSLIPSGGRGKNIQYF | TGTGCCAGCAGTTTAATCCCCAGCGGGGGGCGGGGCAAAAACATTCAGTACTTC
TRBJ1-1 | TRBV5-4 | NA | NA | CASSLQDTWTEAFF | TGTGCCAGCAGCCTGCAGGACACGTGGACTGAAGCTTTCTTT
TRBJ1-1 | TRBV27 | TRBD1 | NA | CASRQGVHTEAFF | TGTGCCAGCAGACAGGGGGTCCACACTGAAGCTTTCTTT
TRBJ1-1 | TRBV19 | NA | NA | CASSLVQGTEAFF | TGTGCCAGTAGTCTTGTTCAGGGTACTGAAGCTTTCTTT
TRBJ2-7 | TRBV2 | NA | NA | CASNSGSSYEQYF | TGTGCCAGCAACTCGGGAAGCTCCTACGAGCAGTACTTC
TRBJ2-5 | TRBV2 | TRBD2 | NA | CASTFSVAGKETQYF | TGTGCCAGCACTTTTTCCGTAGCGGGGAAAGAGACCCAGTACTTC
TRBJ2-1 | TRBV15 | TRBD2 | NA | CATSRDERGSSYNEQFF | TGTGCCACCAGCAGAGATGAGCGGGGGAGCTCCTACAATGAGCAGTTCTTC
TRBJ1-2 | TRBV2 | NA | NA | CASSDSRSGGYTF | TGTGCCAGCAGTGATTCGAGGAGTGGTGGCTACACCTTC
TRBJ2-7 | TRBV7-2 | NA | few | CASSSVLGQSYEQYF | TGTGCCAGCAGCTCCGTCCTCGGACAGAGCTACGAGCAGTACTTC
TRBJ1-2 | TRBV6-6 | NA | NA | CASSYSTDNYGYTF | TGTGCCAGCAGTTACTCGACAGATAACTATGGCTACACCTTC
TRBJ2-7 | TRBV7-2 | NA | NA | CASSFGGGGYEQYF | TGTGCCAGCAGCTTCGGTGGGGGAGGCTACGAGCAGTACTTC
TRBJ1-4 | TRBV19 | NA | NA | CASSRGDATNEKLFF | TGTGCCAGTAGCCGGGGAGATGCAACTAATGAAAAACTGTTTTTT
TRBJ2-3 | TRBV5-1 | TRBD2 | NA | CASSLETSGEDTQYF | TGCGCCAGCAGCTTGGAAACTAGCGGGGAGGATACGCAGTATTTT
TRBJ2-4 | TRBV19 | NA | NA | CASSIAQPLAKNIQYF | TGTGCCAGTAGTATAGCACAGCCGCTAGCCAAAAACATTCAGTACTTC
TRBJ1-6 | TRBV18 | NA | few | CASSPQAGINSPLHF | TGTGCCAGCTCACCACAAGCAGGGATTAATTCACCCCTCCACTTT
TRBJ1-1 | TRBV5-1 | NA | NA | CASRTTTGNTEAFF | TGCGCCAGCAGAACTACCACAGGGAACACTGAAGCTTTCTTT
TRBJ2-2 | TRBV5-6 | TRBD2 | NA | CASSFRTSGGYTGELFF | TGTGCCAGCAGCTTCCGGACTAGCGGGGGCTACACCGGGGAGCTGTTTTTT
TRBJ2-3 | TRBV6-6 | NA | NA | CASTSSTDTQYF | TGTGCCAGCACCAGTAGCACAGATACGCAGTATTTT
TRBJ1-2 | TRBV29-1 | TRBD1 | NA | CSVEDRGLGYTF | TGCAGCGTTGAAGACAGGGGGCTAGGCTACACCTTC
TRBJ1-5 | TRBV7-2 | NA | NA | CASSLALNQPQHF | TGTGCCAGCAGCTTAGCTCTTAATCAGCCCCAGCATTTT
TRBJ2-5 | TRBV5-1 | TRBD2 | NA | CASSFNGGAETQYF | TGCGCCAGCAGCTTTAACGGGGGGGCGGAGACCCAGTACTTC
TRBJ1-5 | TRBV27 | NA | once | CASSPSSRGDNQPQHF | TGTGCCAGCAGTCCCAGTTCCAGGGGTGACAATCAGCCCCAGCATTTT
TRBJ2-5 | TRBV10-3 | NA | NA | CAISVSQETQYF | TGTGCCATCAGTGTTTCACAAGAGACCCAGTACTTC
TRBJ1-6 | TRBV19 | NA | NA | CASSIDHAGRYSPLHF | TGTGCCAGTAGTATAGATCACGCAGGCCGGTATTCACCCCTCCACTTT
TRBJ2-2 | TRBV29-1 | NA | NA | CSVDRRRGGTGELFF | TGCAGCGTTGATAGGCGGCGCGGCGGCACCGGGGAGCTGTTTTTT
TRBJ1-1 | TRBV7-9 | NA | NA | CASGPQGTEAFF | TGTGCCAGCGGACCACAGGGAACTGAAGCTTTCTTT
TRBJ2-1 | TRBV19 | TRBD2 | NA | CASSIGTSARPVFF | TGTGCCAGTAGTATTGGGACTAGCGCCCGACCAGTATTCTTC
TRBJ1-2 | TRBV7-2 | NA | NA | CASSLASGNQGYGYTF | TGTGCCAGCAGCTTAGCTTCAGGGAACCAAGGGTATGGCTACACCTTC
TRBJ1-1 | TRBV5-5 | NA | NA | CASSYQGITEAFF | TGTGCCAGCAGTTACCAGGGTATCACTGAAGCTTTCTTT
TRBJ1-2 | TRBV3-1/TRBV3-2 | TRBD1 | NA | CASSPSRGAGGYTF | TGTGCCAGCAGCCCCTCCAGGGGGGCGGGAGGCTACACCTTC
TRBJ1-1 | TRBV4-1 | NA | NA | CASSTNNLFGNTEAFF | TGCGCCAGCAGCACAAATAACCTCTTTGGCAACACTGAAGCTTTCTTT
TRBJ1-1 | TRBV6-5 | NA | NA | CASSRSGTTEAFF | TGTGCCAGCAGTCGTAGTGGGACAACTGAAGCTTTCTTT
TRBJ2-1 | TRBV2 | TRBD2 | NA | CANSGTTYYNEQFF | TGTGCCAACTCCGGGACTACCTATTACAATGAGCAGTTCTTC
TRBJ1-4 | TRBV28 | NA | NA | CASSLGPGEKLFF | TGTGCCAGCAGTTTAGGGCCGGGGGAAAAACTGTTTTTT
TRBJ2-3 | TRBV10-3 | NA | NA | CAISDVRSDTQYF | TGTGCCATCAGTGACGTTCGCAGTGATACGCAGTATTTT
TRBJ1-1 | TRBV3-1/TRBV3-2 | NA | NA | CASSLLTANTEAFF | TGTGCCAGCAGCCTATTGACAGCGAACACTGAAGCTTTCTTT
TRBJ1-1 | TRBV18 | NA | NA | CASSHGGLSTEAFF | TGTGCCAGCTCACACGGGGGGTTGAGCACTGAAGCTTTCTTT
TRBJ2-7 | TRBV7-9 | TRBD2 | NA | CASSPISAGNLYEQYF | TGTGCCAGCAGCCCCATCTCAGCGGGGAACCTCTACGAGCAGTACTTC